The text below deals with one TCR beta chain. This clonotype occurred many times. What this receptor recognizes is not known. The input lacks base qualities; no much larger clone sits a single base away. The data originate from a study of identical twins (dated by TCRdb to about 2016). A note on the overall study: To test whether fetal clonotypes persist, the study used deep sequencing on TCR alpha and beta repertoires from monozygotic twins, unrelated adults of various ages, and cord blood. To rule out contamination, the twin experiments were replicated at different times with different library preparation protocols.

Every donor was a healthy Caucasian. The twin cohort consisted of three pairs of female monozygotic twins, all aged roughly 18 to 30 years. Peripheral blood mononuclear cells were used as the source from which RNA for TCR libraries was isolated. What the authors observed across the whole study: Invariant T cells such as MAIT and iNKT could partly confound zero-insertion analyses, though diverse VJ usage argued against this for most clonotypes. In beta out-of-frame sequences, excess twin sharing was weaker, because having fewer shared sequences lowered the signal-to-noise ratio. Out-of-frame TCR alpha sharing in monozygotic twins was systematically underestimated by recombination models, whereas sharing between unrelated individuals was in agreement with the recombination models. Compared with coincidental sharing between unrelated individuals, out-of-frame TCR alpha sequences shared between twins showed an excess of sequences with low generation probability. Because the same donors could not be followed over many years, the conclusions depended on cross-sectional statistical analysis. Fewer insertions were carried by abundant cord blood beta clonotypes, a similar but weaker trend appeared in young adult naive repertoires, and no such trend appeared in memory repertoires.

The method behind the library was 5' RACE. Sequencing was carried out with an Illumina HiSeq 2000. A universal primer binding site was added through template switching, and the final cDNA carried a unique molecular identifier so that TCR cDNA molecules could be counted accurately. Specific primers in the conserved constant-segment region were used to synthesize first-strand cDNA for TCR alpha and beta chains. To control for contamination, every cDNA library was double barcoded, receiving both a SMART-Mk sample barcode and Illumina barcodes. Two successive PCR steps introduced TruSeq adapter sequences along with Illumina sample barcodes. The TCR alpha and beta cDNA libraries were sequenced on the Illumina HiSeq platform using custom primers. The paper's processing steps were these. MiGEC was used to process raw reads and extract unique molecular identifiers, and MiXCR was used to find CDR3 positions. Recombination models were inferred per individual with the repgenHMM and IGoR tools using an EM algorithm. Shared clonotype analysis was performed with the tcR package in R, normalizing sharing by the product of cloneset sizes. To study raw recombination free of thymic and clonal selection effects, out-of-frame nonproductive sequences were analyzed. Using fastp trimming at Q25 and MiXCR clonotype assembly, TCRdb reanalyzed the public sequencing data and kept in-frame beta chains. One record per CDR3 amino acid sequence lists the most common genes and DNA. These V and J calls rely on TCRdb rather than the paper's analysis. The sample table shows 570,000 or so distinct CDR3 sequences, and 7.5% to 10% are seen once. The ten largest clones capture more than 2.5% of the sample.

CDR1 and CDR2 (ENHRY, SYGVKD) derive from the germline V gene. The CDR3 goes from the cysteine to the phenylalanine over 15 residues. Only the CDR3 part of the read is kept: 45 bases, read in frame from the first base. Clipping removes 8 bases from V and 7 bases from J, with 14 as the unmatched junction base count. The same data also contributed to another study, on yellow fever vaccine responses in identical twins. The second investigation adds: The T cell response to vaccination in identical twins was reported by the authors to appear partly convergent and partly personalized. In identical twins, the study followed T cell clones that responded to the vaccine with precision.

What was sequenced was PBMCs. Here the chain combines TRBV10-3 and TRBJ2-1, with 7 middle bases fitting TRBD1. The sequence was obtained from a woman in her late teens or twenties in good health. The CDR3 sequence is CAIGPTGATTNEQFF. Here is the DNA: TGTGCCATCGGGCCAACAGGGGCGACTACGAATGAGCAGTTCTTC.